The rows below give T cell receptor beta chains drawn from one sample of a study of shared clonotypes between healthy human individuals. Libraries were prepared by immunoSEQ multiplex PCR; TCRdb keeps only in-frame clonotypes and omits some of them. The sample holds about 2.2 million clones, roughly 93% seen once. Sequencing was performed on naive CD8+ T cells from PBMCs. These receptors were obtained from a man aged 18 to 30 in good health. Some clones in this sample may be carry-over from other donors' samples. Both conserved end residues are part of each CDR3. Each record gives: J gene, D gene, clone size, V gene, CDR3 protein, CDR3 DNA. D genes are given only for firm matches. A row's size may be missing; if present it is once, few, many or a size class.

>TRBJ2-1|-|-|TRBV2
CASSEGLQGRYNEQFF
TGTGCCAGCAGTGAAGGTCTACAGGGACGATACAATGAGCAGTTCTTC
>TRBJ2-1|TRBD2|-|TRBV6-1
CASSEYLVAGRGEQFF
TGTGCCAGCAGTGAATACCTGGTAGCGGGCCGAGGTGAGCAGTTCTTC
>TRBJ2-3|TRBD2|-|TRBV10-2
CASSEPPPSGSGDTQYF
TGCGCCAGCAGTGAGCCCCCCCCTAGCGGGAGCGGAGATACGCAGTATTTT
>TRBJ2-3|TRBD2|-|TRBV6-1
CASSEEPAGASTDTQYF
TGTGCCAGCAGTGAAGAGCCAGCGGGAGCTAGCACAGATACGCAGTATTTT
>TRBJ2-3|-|once|TRBV27
CASSSQRTRTDTQYF
TGTGCCAGCAGTTCTCAAAGGACCCGCACAGATACGCAGTATTTT
>TRBJ1-1|-|-|TRBV15
CATSGGLLDTEAFF
TGTGCCACCAGCGGAGGACTCCTCGACACTGAAGCTTTCTTT
>TRBJ2-1|-|once|TRBV10-3
CAISDPPRLVREQFF
TGTGCCATCAGTGACCCCCCCCGACTAGTCCGCGAGCAGTTCTTC
>TRBJ2-5|-|once|TRBV7-2
CASSLELTGAYQETQYF
TGTGCCAGCAGCTTAGAATTGACGGGAGCTTACCAAGAGACCCAGTACTTC
>TRBJ1-4|-|-|TRBV11-2
CASSSGGRDEKLFF
TGTGCCAGCAGTTCCGGGGGGCGAGATGAAAAACTGTTTTTT
>TRBJ1-3|TRBD1|-|TRBV4-3
CASSQGAGGVSGNTIYF
TGCGCCAGCAGCCAGGGGGCAGGGGGGGTATCTGGAAACACCATATATTTT
>TRBJ1-2|TRBD1|-|TRBV5-8
CASSFRQGAYYGYTF
TGTGCCAGCAGCTTCCGCCAGGGGGCTTACTATGGCTACACCTTC
>TRBJ2-7|-|-|TRBV13
CASSALQGRAGEQYF
TGTGCCAGCAGCGCCCTTCAGGGTCGCGCGGGCGAGCAGTACTTC
>TRBJ1-3|-|-|TRBV7-6
CASSPGVSGNTIYF
TGTGCCAGCAGCCCGGGGGTCTCTGGAAACACCATATATTTT
>TRBJ2-7|-|once|TRBV7-7
CASSLSLSYEQYF
TGTGCCAGCAGCTTATCGCTTTCCTACGAGCAGTACTTC
>TRBJ2-7|-|-|TRBV27
CASSGRGGNEQYF
TGTGCCAGCAGCGGTCGAGGGGGTAACGAGCAGTACTTC
>TRBJ1-5|-|-|TRBV9
CASSVSGLSNQPQHF
TGTGCCAGCAGCGTCTCTGGGCTCAGCAATCAGCCCCAGCATTTT
>TRBJ2-7|-|-|TRBV27
CASSMRLARGEQYF
TGTGCCAGCAGTATGAGGCTCGCTAGGGGCGAGCAGTACTTC
>TRBJ2-5|-|-|TRBV5-1
CASSIRGPGVETQYF
TGCGCCAGCAGCATAAGGGGCCCTGGGGTAGAGACCCAGTACTTC
>TRBJ2-3|-|-|TRBV6-5
CASSYSLWGGLDTQYF
TGTGCCAGCAGTTACTCGCTCTGGGGGGGGCTAGATACGCAGTATTTT
>TRBJ1-5|TRBD1|-|TRBV10-3
CAISDAYMVGQEKYSNQPQHF
TGTGCCATCAGTGACGCTTATATGGTGGGACAGGAAAAATATAGCAATCAGCCCCAGCATTTT
>TRBJ1-5|TRBD1|-|TRBV28
CASSTLTGFGNQPQHF
TGTGCCAGCAGTACCCTGACAGGGTTCGGCAATCAGCCCCAGCATTTT
>TRBJ2-7|-|-|TRBV11-2
CASSHALVHPDEQYF
TGTGCCAGCAGCCACGCTCTGGTGCACCCCGACGAGCAGTACTTC
>TRBJ2-3|TRBD1|-|TRBV5-5
CASRDRADTQYF
TGTGCCAGCAGGGACAGGGCAGATACGCAGTATTTT
>TRBJ2-2|-|-|TRBV29-1
CSVLERQISNTGELFF
TGCAGCGTTTTGGAGCGGCAAATATCGAACACCGGGGAGCTGTTTTTT
>TRBJ1-1|-|once|TRBV5-1
CASSLVNGGGTEAFF
TGCGCCAGCAGCTTGGTGAATGGGGGCGGGACTGAAGCTTTCTTT
>TRBJ2-7|-|-|TRBV28
CASSPLRGRYEQYF
TGTGCCAGCTCACCTCTTCGCGGGCGCTACGAGCAGTACTTC
>TRBJ2-3|-|-|TRBV15
CATSRVQATSRTDTQYF
TGTGCCACCAGCAGAGTACAGGCTACATCGCGCACAGATACGCAGTATTTT
>TRBJ2-1|TRBD1|-|TRBV2
CASRGQGALHEQFF
TGTGCCAGCAGGGGACAGGGGGCCCTCCATGAGCAGTTCTTC
>TRBJ2-1|TRBD2|-|TRBV6-5
CASSYREGIVDEQFF
TGTGCCAGCAGCTATAGGGAGGGGATTGTGGATGAGCAGTTCTTC
>TRBJ2-5|-|-|TRBV9
CASSPLADSQETQYF
TGTGCCAGCAGCCCCTTAGCGGACAGCCAAGAGACCCAGTACTTC
>TRBJ1-4|-|once|TRBV9
CASSEGQTTNEKLFF
TGTGCCAGCAGCGAAGGACAGACAACTAATGAAAAACTGTTTTTT
>TRBJ1-6|-|-|TRBV4-3
CASSQDGGPYNSPLHF
TGCGCCAGCAGCCAAGACGGGGGCCCCTATAATTCACCCCTCCACTTT
>TRBJ2-5|TRBD2|-|TRBV5-8
CASSRRGGSETQYF
TGTGCCAGCAGCCGGAGGGGAGGGTCGGAGACCCAGTACTTC
>TRBJ2-7|-|once|TRBV7-2
CASRSTGGRSYEQYF
TGTGCCAGCAGGTCCACGGGTGGACGGTCCTACGAGCAGTACTTC
>TRBJ2-1|TRBD2|-|TRBV2
CASSEATSGLSYNEQFF
TGTGCCAGCAGTGAAGCAACTAGCGGGCTTTCCTACAATGAGCAGTTCTTC
>TRBJ2-2|-|-|TRBV6-5
CASSYGTLTITGELFF
TGTGCCAGCAGTTACGGGACACTTACCATTACCGGGGAGCTGTTTTTT
>TRBJ2-3|-|-|TRBV11-2
CASSPGRGRADTQYF
TGTGCCAGCAGCCCAGGCCGAGGACGGGCCGATACGCAGTATTTT
>TRBJ2-7|TRBD2|-|TRBV11-2
CASQDLLAGFEQYF
TGTGCCAGCCAAGACCTGCTAGCGGGCTTCGAGCAGTACTTC
>TRBJ2-3|-|-|TRBV4-1
CASSQDKGSTQYF
TGCGCCAGCAGCCAAGATAAAGGAAGTACGCAGTATTTT
>TRBJ2-7|-|-|TRBV4-3
CASSQGWDTNSYEQYF
TGCGCCAGCAGCCAAGGATGGGACACCAACTCCTACGAGCAGTACTTC
>TRBJ2-3|-|-|TRBV18
CASLETGKLTDTQYF
TGTGCCAGTCTCGAGACAGGAAAACTCACAGATACGCAGTATTTT
>TRBJ2-7|TRBD1|-|TRBV6-1
CASSEPNRQGYEQYF
TGTGCCAGCAGTGAACCCAATCGACAGGGGTACGAGCAGTACTTC
>TRBJ1-1|-|-|TRBV19
CASSTFLQVNTEAFF
TGTGCCAGTAGTACCTTCCTGCAGGTTAACACTGAAGCTTTCTTT
>TRBJ1-1|-|-|TRBV19
CASSQGNTEAFF
TGTGCCAGTAGTCAAGGGAACACTGAAGCTTTCTTT
>TRBJ2-1|-|-|TRBV19
CASSIGAGSSYNEQFF
TGTGCCAGTAGTATTGGGGCAGGGAGCTCCTACAATGAGCAGTTCTTC
>TRBJ2-2|-|-|TRBV5-4
CASSFGSRPTTGELFF
TGTGCCAGCAGCTTCGGTTCTAGACCGACCACCGGGGAGCTGTTTTTT
>TRBJ1-1|TRBD1|-|TRBV28
CASSPGTGITEAFF
TGTGCCAGCAGTCCAGGGACAGGGATCACTGAAGCTTTCTTT
>TRBJ2-1|TRBD2|-|TRBV15
CATSARLAGEANEQFF
TGTGCCACCAGCGCCAGACTAGCGGGAGAAGCCAATGAGCAGTTCTTC
>TRBJ2-1|TRBD1|-|TRBV27
CASTFTKVSGTAYNEQFF
TGTGCCAGCACCTTTACGAAGGTATCCGGGACAGCCTACAATGAGCAGTTCTTC
>TRBJ2-7|TRBD2|-|TRBV30
CAWSVQAGLHYEQYF
TGTGCCTGGAGTGTGCAAGCGGGGCTCCACTACGAGCAGTACTTC
>TRBJ2-2|TRBD1|-|TRBV27
CASSLGAGGTGELFF
TGTGCCAGCAGTTTAGGGGCAGGGGGTACCGGGGAGCTGTTTTTT
>TRBJ2-7|-|few|TRBV5-1
CASSLVGGGSYEQYF
TGCGCCAGCAGCTTGGTTGGGGGAGGCTCCTACGAGCAGTACTTC
>TRBJ1-2|-|-|TRBV28
CASLPRGNWVGGYTF
TGTGCCAGCCTTCCCCGGGGCAACTGGGTTGGGGGCTACACCTTC
>TRBJ1-1|-|-|TRBV5-1
CASSFVEGRNTEAFF
TGCGCCAGCAGCTTCGTGGAAGGGAGGAACACTGAAGCTTTCTTT
>TRBJ2-3|-|once|TRBV20-1
CSARVPQDF
TGCAGTGCTAGAGTCCCCCAGGATTTT